The 10 T cell receptor beta chains in this list originate from one sample, sequenced in a study of blood T cells in healthy people across ages. A J-beta primer mix and a sample-barcoded 5' primer were used in a second PCR of roughly 6 to 11 cycles. TCRdb re-called the 5' RACE reads through MiXCR, storing one row per CDR3 protein. The sample records about 590,000 distinct CDR3 sequences, approximately 30% being singletons. Sequencing input: blood. Receptor source: an elderly woman in good health.

The chain recombines TRBV18 with TRBJ1-6; D uncertain. The germline gives CDR1 KGHSH, CDR2 LQKENI. The ends were cut back, 3 bases at V and 4 bases at J, with 19 bases in the middle. The CDR3 sequence is 18 residues long. As DNA, the CDR3 is TGTGCCAGCTCACCCGTCTCTCACAGTGGGAGTTATAATTCACCCCTCCACTTT. Amino acids: CASSPVSHSGSYNSPLHF. The full variable domain, its missing parts supplied by reference TRBV18 and TRBJ1-6, is NAGVMQNPRHLVRRRGQEARLRCSPMKGHSHVYWYRQLPEEGLKFMVYLQKENIIDESGMPKERFSAEFPKEGPSILRIQQVVRGDSAAYFCASSPVSHSGSYNSPLHFGNGTRLTVT.

The chain combines TRBV20-1 with TRBJ1-2, with 7 positions matching TRBD1. The CDR3 runs 11 residues. Germline V gives CDR1 DFQATT, CDR2 SNEGSKA (reference sequence). CDR3 nucleotides: TGCAGGGCACGACAGGGAAGTGGCTACACCTTC. Translating it yields CRARQGSGYTF.

The CDR3 spells CASSLGRGQGVAFF. The CDR3 DNA reads TGTGCCAGCAGCTTAGGTCGCGGGCAGGGTGTAGCTTTCTTT. This chain links TRBV7-2 with TRBJ1-1; weak D call: TRBD1 (5 bases). This CDR3 contains 14 residues. Trimming shortened V by 1 base and J by 10 bases, and 16 bases separated the two germline ends. Germline V gene data show CDR1 as SGHTA and CDR2 as FQGNSA.

This clonotype was picked up many times. V is TRBV12-3 or TRBV12-4 and J is TRBJ2-7, with TRBD2 as a possible D gene (6 bases). Trimming removed 8 bases at V and 1 base at J, with 24 bases between. The CDR3 spans 17 residues. CDR3 bases: TGTGCCAGCGGACTATGGGGTTTGGGGCGCGGGTCCTACGAGCAGTACTTC. It encodes CASGLWGLGRGSYEQYF.

This clonotype was detected many times. V gene TRBV6-2 or TRBV6-3 combines with J gene TRBJ2-3, with 11 nucleotides matching TRBD2. With V trimmed by 6 bases and J by 8 bases, 10 bases remained unmatched. The CDR3 length is 15 residues. Germline-derived CDR1 and CDR2 are MNHEY and SVGEGT. The DNA for the CDR3 is TGTGCCAGCAGCCCCTCCGGGACTAGCGGCTCTACGCAGTATTTT. Its translation is CASSPSGTSGSTQYF.

This clonotype was counted ten times or more. The gene calls are TRBV4-2 and TRBJ2-2, with D unclear. Germline V gene data show CDR1 as LGHNA and CDR2 as YNFKEQ. Trimming stripped 4 bases from V and 6 bases from J, with 9 bases between. The CDR3 covers 13 residues. The DNA of the CDR3 is TGTGCCAGCAGCCGTCAAGAATCCGGGGAGCTGTTTTTT. Translating it yields CASSRQESGELFF.

About this clonotype: This sequence may be a read error, since a much larger clone differs from it by one base. This chain joins TRBV4-3 and TRBJ2-1, with TRBD2 identical over 7 bases. Judging by the DNA end, TRBJ2-7 fits better; the J call may be wrong. In germline, CDR1 is LGHNA, CDR2 YSLEER. The CDR3 contains 17 residues. The CDR3 coding sequence is TGCGCCAGCAGCCAAGAGGCCAGCGGGGCCCCCTACAATGAGCAGTACTTC. Translation: CASSQEASGAPYNEQYF.

V usage is TRBV27 and J usage is TRBJ1-1, with D hard to call. V gave up 2 bases and J gave up 6 bases, with 10 bases separating them. The length of the CDR3 is 13 residues. The germline V gene encodes CDR1 MNHEY and CDR2 SMNVEV (reference sequence). CDR3 coding DNA: TGTGCCAGCAGTTTACGACGGATGGCTGAAGCTTTCTTT. Translation: CASSLRRMAEAFF.

This clonotype was seen at least ten times. The CDR3 here is CASSYAWGDYGYTF. DNA of the CDR3: TGTGCCAGCAGTTACGCTTGGGGCGACTATGGCTACACCTTC. This sequence joins TRBV6-2 or TRBV6-3 and TRBJ1-2, with D perhaps TRBD1 (5 bases). CDR1 and CDR2 from the germline V gene are MNHEY and SVGEGT. V gave up 2 bases and J gave up 3 bases, with 10 bases separating them. The CDR3 is 14 residues long.

This clonotype was seen ten or more times. This chain links TRBV7-8 with TRBJ1-6, with 8 bases that match TRBD1. Germline V gene sequence: CDR1 SGHVS, CDR2 FQNEAQ. CDR3 length: 14 amino acids. V lost 5 bases and J lost 7; bases outside the gene matches: 4. CDR3 nucleotides: TGTGCCAGCAGCCCCCAGGGGGCGAATTCACCCCTCCACTTT. Translated, it gives CASSPQGANSPLHF.